This T cell receptor beta chain emerged from a study of blood T cell repertoires in COVID-19. Study-level information: Samples came from the United States, Italy and Spain, spanning acute and convalescent COVID-19. T cells, B-cell-depleted T cells, or PBMCs supplied cDNA or gDNA.

TCRdb's table, derived via immunoSEQ multiplex PCR, lists solely in-frame clones and lacks some. This table holds around 200,000 clones, about 87% found once. Donors in Cohort 3 who had recovered were those with two negative PCRs, healthcare professional clearance, or resolution of their symptoms. This CDR3 region has 17 residues. Germline CDR1 and CDR2: KGHDR and SFDVKD. V lost 3 bases to trimming and J lost 0 bases; unmatched junction nucleotides: 8. The receptor comes from a man in his thirties or forties who had recovered from COVID-19. The chain joins TRBV24-1 to TRBJ2-3; TRBD1 matches at 7 bases. Sequencing input: PBMCs or T cells enriched from blood (not recorded which). The CDR3 DNA follows: TGTGCCACCAGTGATAGGAAGGGGGCCCTTAGCACAGATACGCAGTATTTT. Its translation is CATSDRKGALSTDTQYF.